The next 15 T cell receptor beta chains were all read from a single sample in a study of OX40 agonist ivuxolimab in advanced cancers. Measured with immunoSEQ multiplex PCR; TCRdb has only the in-frame clones, and not every one. This table holds roughly 110,000 clones, approximately 89% found once. Sequences were derived from CD4+ or CD8+ T cells sorted from blood, sampled in a trial of the OX40 agonist ivuxolimab. The receptors here all came from an adult with an advanced solid tumor such as melanoma, head and neck, liver or kidney cancer.

This rearrangement joins TRBV7-3 to TRBJ2-3; a possible D gene is TRBD1 (6 bases). Germline assignment: CDR1 SGHTA and CDR2 FQGTGA. There are 14 residues in the CDR3. The germline V and J ends were trimmed by 5 bases and 0 bases, with 9 bases remaining between them. CDR3 sequence reads: CASSQGHSTDTQYF. The DNA for the CDR3 is TGTGCCAGCAGCCAGGGACACAGCACAGATACGCAGTATTTT.

The chain carries TRBV5-1 and TRBJ1-5; D is unclear. The CDR3 contains 14 residues. Between the trimmed V and J ends, which lost 6 bases and 8 bases, there was a span of 18 bases. CDR1 is SGHRS, CDR2 YFSETQ, per germline. CDR3 in amino acids: CASTPSPGKEPQHF. The CDR3 DNA sequence: TGCGCCAGCACCCCCTCCCCGGGGAAGGAGCCCCAGCATTTT.

The V call is TRBV18, the J call TRBJ2-7; tentatively, D is TRBD1 or TRBD2 (5 bases each). CDR1 is KGHSH, CDR2 LQKENI, per germline. This CDR3 is built from 14 residues. V lost 0 bases to trimming and J lost 6 bases, with 12 bases between them. The CDR3: CASSPPGLASEQYF. The CDR3 nucleotides read TGTGCCAGCTCACCACCGGGGCTAGCCAGCGAGCAGTACTTC. Full variable domain (outside the CDR3, taken from reference TRBV18 and TRBJ2-7): NAGVMQNPRHLVRRRGQEARLRCSPMKGHSHVYWYRQLPEEGLKFMVYLQKENIIDESGMPKERFSAEFPKEGPSILRIQQVVRGDSAAYFCASSPPGLASEQYFGPGTRLTVT.

The chain employs TRBV19 and TRBJ1-3, with a possible D match to TRBD1 (5 bases). CDR1 and CDR2 from the germline V gene are LNHDA and SQIVND (reference sequence). The V end was cut by 6 bases, the J end by 3 bases, with 12 bases between. CDR3 size: 14 residues. As DNA, the CDR3 is TGTGCCAGTAGCAAAAACAGGCTTGGAAACACCATATATTTT. Translation: CASSKNRLGNTIYF.

This sequence joins TRBV13 and TRBJ2-1; a weak D match, TRBD1 (5 bases). This CDR3 has 15 residues. Trimming removed 5 bases at V and 9 bases at J, with 20 bases between. CDR1 and CDR2 from the germline V gene are PRHDT and FYEKMQ (reference sequence). The CDR3 spells CASSLSSQELGEQFF. The CDR3 DNA reads as TGTGCCAGCAGCCTCTCTTCACAGGAGCTCGGTGAGCAGTTCTTC. The full variable domain, in which reference TRBV13 and TRBJ2-1 provide the parts outside the CDR3, is AAGVIQSPRHLIKEKRETATLKCYPIPRHDTVYWYQQGPGQDPQFLISFYEKMQSDKGSIPDRFSAQQFSDYHSELNMSSLELGDSALYFCASSLSSQELGEQFFGPGTRLTVL.

This chain links TRBV12-5 with TRBJ1-5; 8 nucleotides align to TRBD1. The junction had 8 bases not matched to a gene; V was cut back by 2 bases and J by 2 bases. The CDR3 spans 17 residues. The germline gives CDR1 LGHNT, CDR2 FRNRAP. The CDR3 reads CASGLTSTGEGNQPQHF. As DNA, the CDR3 is TGTGCTAGTGGTTTGACCTCGACAGGGGAGGGCAATCAGCCCCAGCATTTT. The complete variable domain, with remaining parts taken from reference TRBV12-5 and TRBJ1-5, reads DARVTQTPRHKVTEMGQEVTMRCQPILGHNTVFWYRQTMMQGLELLAYFRNRAPLDDSGMPKDRFSAEMPDATLATLKIQPSEPRDSAVYFCASGLTSTGEGNQPQHFGDGTRLSIL.

The rearrangement joins TRBV28 to TRBJ1-2; no definite D call. Germline assignment: CDR1 MDHEN and CDR2 SYDVKM. V lost 3 bases and J lost 2, with 7 bases in between. The CDR3 sequence is 13 residues long. CDR3 residues: CASSLVQNYGYTF. For the CDR3, the DNA is TGTGCCAGCAGTTTGGTACAAAACTATGGCTACACCTTC.

The chain combines TRBV9 with TRBJ2-1, with a tentative D call TRBD2 (6 bases). This CDR3 has 14 amino acids. Trimming cost V 0 bases and J 2 bases, with 6 bases left between them. CDR1 SGDLS and CDR2 YYNGEE come from the germline V gene. This chain's CDR3 is CASSVGGAYNEQFF. The CDR3 DNA reads TGTGCCAGCAGCGTAGGGGGGGCCTACAATGAGCAGTTCTTC.

V and J are TRBV7-9 and TRBJ1-1, with D possibly matching TRBD1 (6 bases). The CDR3 spans 13 residues. Looked up from germline, CDR1 is SEHNR and CDR2 is FQNEAQ (reference sequence). V was trimmed by 4 bases and J by 3 bases, leaving 9 bases between them. Here the CDR3 DNA reads TGTGCCAGCAGCTCAAAGGGGGACACTGAAGCTTTCTTT. This codes for CASSSKGDTEAFF.

The V and J genes are TRBV6-5 and TRBJ2-5, with 9 positions matching TRBD1. CDR1 is MNHEY, CDR2 SVGAGI, per germline. Trimming took 6 bases from V and 4 from J; bases not matched to a gene: 3. The CDR3 spans 13 residues. The CDR3 sequence is CASRRQGGETQYF. CDR3 DNA: TGTGCCAGCAGAAGACAGGGGGGAGAGACCCAGTACTTC.

The chain combines TRBV2 with TRBJ2-5, with 9 bases that match TRBD1. The J call is uncertain, as TRBJ2-7 better fits the DNA end. This CDR3 is built from 15 residues. Germline V gene lookup returns CDR1 SNHLY and CDR2 FYNNEI. Here the CDR3 reads CASSPWTGVVDEQYF. In nucleotides, the CDR3 is TGTGCCAGCAGTCCTTGGACAGGGGTAGTGGACGAGCAGTACTTC.

This chain connects TRBV7-3 to TRBJ2-3; no reliable D call. V was clipped by 2 bases and J by 1 base, with 7 bases between them. Germline lookup yields CDR1 SGHTA and CDR2 FQGTGA. The CDR3 is 14 amino acids. Written as DNA, the CDR3 is TGTGCCAGCAGCTTAGATGGTGGCACAGATACGCAGTATTTT. Protein: CASSLDGGTDTQYF.

The J gene is TRBJ2-5, the V gene TRBV5-8; D is uncertain. CDR1 is SGHTS, CDR2 YDEGEE, per germline. Trimming shortened V by 0 bases and J by 0 bases, and 9 bases separated the two germline ends. The CDR3 length is 15 residues. The CDR3 reads CASSLGPNNQETQYF. The CDR3 DNA follows: TGTGCCAGCAGCTTGGGACCGAACAACCAAGAGACCCAGTACTTC.

The genes are TRBV19 and TRBJ1-5; no reliable D call. Trimming shortened V by 1 base and J by 6 bases, and 13 bases separated the two germline ends. The length of the CDR3 is 15 residues. CDR1 LNHDA and CDR2 SQIVND come from the germline V gene (reference sequence). DNA for the CDR3: TGTGCCAGTAGTATAGCCCCAGCCTTCGGTCAGCCCCAGCATTTT. It is translated as CASSIAPAFGQPQHF.

The genes are TRBV19 and TRBJ2-6, with 8 positions matching TRBD1. The CDR3 length is 15 residues. In germline, CDR1 is LNHDA, CDR2 SQIVND (reference sequence). Trimming at V came to 7 bases and at J to 2 bases, leaving 4 bases not matched to a gene. CDR3 nucleotides: TGTGCCAGTACCTTACAGGGGGCTGGGGCCAACGTCCTGACTTTC. This translates into CASTLQGAGANVLTF.